A few counts support the clone carrying this T cell receptor beta chain. Antigen: not known. This entry belongs to a study of T cell repertoires in cytomegalovirus infection. Findings of the study overall: HLA-C-restricted TCR beta clonotypes specific for CMV led the ex vivo response.

This CDR3 spans 15 amino acids. With 1 base clipped from V and 7 bases from J, the junction kept 7 bases outside the gene matches. Per the germline V gene, CDR1 is SEHNR and CDR2 is FQNEAQ (reference sequence). TCRdb reprocessed the reads via MiXCR and lists one record per CDR3 protein. The sample gives under 300,000 distinct CDR3 sequences, 22% of which show up once; under 25% is in the top ten. The material sequenced was cultured PBMCs, taken from culture after CMV antigen stimulation. The TCR originated in a human donor in good health (CMV status not recorded). Some clones in this sample may be carry-over from other donors' samples. The chain joins TRBV7-9 to TRBJ2-3; 8 nucleotides align to TRBD2. The CDR3 region has the DNA TGTGCCAGCAGCTTAGACAAGCGGGAGACTAATACGCAGTATTTT. Translation: CASSLDKRETNTQYF.